The subject of this entry is one T cell receptor beta chain. The antigen remains unidentified. V gave up 2 bases and J gave up 14 bases; unmatched junction bases: 15. The germline CDR1 and CDR2 sequences are SGHTA and FQGNSA. The CDR3 length is 16 residues. The TCRbeta library was prepared with unique molecular identifiers. TCRdb itself ran the PCR reads through MiXCR, one entry per CDR3 protein. The table has around 300,000 distinct CDR3 sequences, around 7.1% seen once. The source of the sample is a study of T-cell reconstitution after alpha-beta-depleted transplantation in children. Regarding the study as a whole: Newly produced T cells mostly accounted for T-cell counts and diversity one year post-transplant. There were some patients whose high TCRbeta diversity at day 60 came from surviving recipient T cells and thymic progenitors. Several hundred expanded graft clones reportedly were the source of alpha-beta T cells about two months after transplant.

The source of this sequence is a female patient between 2 and 15 years old who had a stem cell transplant for Fanconi anemia, so the T cells may come from the graft donor. The chain links TRBV7-2 to TRBJ1-6; TRBD1 aligns across 7 bases. The material was peripheral blood, obtained 360 days after TCRalphabeta/CD19-depleted stem cell transplant. CDR3 sequence reads: CASSLTGTAHILTLHF. CDR3 DNA: TGTGCCAGCAGCTTAACCGGGACAGCCCACATATTGACCCTCCACTTT.